Shown below are 25 T cell receptor beta chains from a single sample sequenced in a study of tumor-infiltrating lymphocytes in primary liver carcinoma. Constant-region priming of around 490 ng total RNA yielded TCR beta cDNA. Slightly modified ARM-PCR with three nested multiplex PCR rounds yielded TCR beta libraries. A C-beta reverse primer was combined with TRBV1-TRBV30 forward primers in the first two PCR rounds, and each round had approximately 9 cycles. TCRdb ran MiXCR on the multiplex PCR reads and lists one entry per CDR3 protein. This table has hundreds of thousands of distinct CDR3 sequences, roughly 60% appearing once. Germline DNA was also extracted, while the blood RNA originated from unsorted whole blood. Sequencing was done on a sample of peripheral blood. These receptors were collected from a woman aged 25 to 39 with primary liver carcinoma and hepatitis B virus infection.

About this clonotype: A much larger clone differs by one base, so this may be a read error. Since the CDR3 does not end with the conserved phenylalanine or tryptophan, this likely comes from a read error. V and J are TRBV6-2 or TRBV6-3 and TRBJ1-1; 7 bases are shared with TRBD1. This CDR3 has 12 residues. V was clipped by 4 bases and J by 5 bases; unmatched bases: 1. Germline V CDR1 and CDR2: MNHEY, SVGEGT. The CDR3 DNA reads TGTGCCAGCAGTTTACAGGGGACTGAAGCTTTCTTA. It codes for CASSLQGTEAFL.

The chain combines TRBV30 with TRBJ1-2, with 10 bases matching TRBD1. This CDR3 has 14 residues. J gave up 2 bases and V 3 bases, and 3 bases lay outside the gene matches. The germline CDR1 and CDR2 sequences are GTSNPN and SVGIG (reference sequence). This chain's CDR3 is CAWSADRGNYGYTF. The CDR3 DNA follows: TGTGCCTGGAGCGCGGACAGGGGGAACTATGGCTACACCTTC.

With regard to this clonotype: A much bigger clone sits one base away, suggesting this may be a read error. CDR3 sequence (DNA): TGTGCCAGCAGCCAAGAGAGAGCAGCTGGAGCTTTCTTT. This gives the protein CASSQERAAGAFF. J is TRBJ1-1 and V is TRBV4-2; the D is unclear. With 0 bases removed from V and 10 bases from J, the gap between germline ends came to 12 bases. This CDR3 has 13 residues. Germline values: CDR1 LGHNA, CDR2 YNFKEQ.

As regards this clonotype: One end of the junction does not line up with germline, which may come from a read error. The V call is TRBV11-2, the J call TRBJ2-7; D possibly corresponds to TRBD1 (5 bases). The germline V gene has CDR1 SGHAT and CDR2 FQNNGV. This CDR3 comprises 13 residues. Written as DNA, the CDR3 is TGTGCCAACAGCTTGGGGCAGTCTTACAAGCAGTACTTC. Amino acid sequence: CANSLGQSYKQYF.

Details on this clonotype: A read error may explain this, as a much larger clone is one base away. This chain links TRBV6-2 or TRBV6-3 with TRBJ1-5; D is unclear. The CDR3 is 13 residues long. CDR1 is MNHEY and CDR2 is SVGEGT in the germline V gene. The CDR3 here is CASSPTWTQPHHF. The CDR3 nucleotides are TGTGCCAGCAGTCCCACCTGGACCCAGCCCCATCATTTT.

Turning to this clonotype: Since a much larger clone is just one base distant, this may be a read error. V and J are TRBV6-5 and TRBJ2-1; D ambiguous. Germline CDR1 and CDR2: MNHEY and SVGAGI. The CDR3 is 18 residues long. The DNA of the CDR3 is TGTGTCAGCAGTTACTCCGGTCGGCCCTCTAGCTCCTACAATGAGCAGTTCTTC. Its protein is CVSSYSGRPSSSYNEQFF.

The chain links TRBV5-1 to TRBJ2-1, with a weak D call TRBD2 (6 bases). This CDR3 comprises 15 residues. Germline V CDR1 and CDR2: SGHRS, YFSETQ. Trimming removed 4 bases at V and 7 bases at J, with 18 bases between. For the CDR3, the DNA is TGCGCCAGCAGCATTAGCGGAAACCCTACGAATGAGCAGTTCTTC. This encodes CASSISGNPTNEQFF.

Of note for this clonotype: A much larger clone sits a single nucleotide away, making a read error possible. This chain links TRBV6-5 with TRBJ1-1; TRBD1 is a possible D gene (5 bases). This CDR3 spans 14 amino acids. Germline CDR1 is MNHEY and CDR2 is SVGAGI. CDR3 loop: CASGYRRGAGEAFF. CDR3 coding DNA: TGTGCCAGCGGTTACAGGAGGGGCGCCGGTGAAGCTTTCTTT.

About this clonotype itself: A much larger clone differs from this one at a single base, so this may be a read error. J is TRBJ1-6 and V is TRBV4-1; D remains ambiguous. V lost 4 bases, J lost 15 bases, and 19 bases lay in between. The CDR3 spans 14 residues. Looked up from germline, CDR1 is MGHRA and CDR2 is YSYEKL. The DNA for the CDR3 is TGCGCCAGCAGCCGGCTCTTCAAGGGTACACACCTCCACTTT. Its protein product is CASSRLFKGTHLHF.

On this clonotype: A read error is likely, as this CDR3 ends without the conserved phenylalanine or tryptophan. The genes are TRBV7-9 and TRBJ1-1, with D uncertain. CDR3 length: 12 residues. The V gene's germline CDR1 is SEHNR and CDR2 FQNEAQ (reference sequence). V was shortened by 5 bases and J by 6 bases, with 10 bases between the two germline ends. CDR3 nucleotide sequence: TGTGCCAGCAGCGAGGACTTTTCTGAAGCTTTCTCT. This encodes CASSEDFSEAFS.

The rearrangement uses TRBV11-2 and TRBJ2-5; D unresolved. The germline CDR1 and CDR2 sequences are SGHAT and FQNNGV. Trimming cost V 1 base and J 4 bases, with 7 bases left between them. The length of the CDR3 is 13 residues. The CDR3: CASSLGHPETQYF. In DNA, the CDR3 is TGTGCCAGCAGCTTAGGACATCCAGAGACCCAGTACTTC.

Comments on this clonotype: A read error may produce the germline difference seen at one junction end. The genes are TRBV11-2 and TRBJ1-1, with a tentative D call TRBD1 (5 bases). The CDR3 length is 14 residues. The germline gives CDR1 SGHAT, CDR2 FQNNGV. The CDR3 DNA is TGTGCCAGTAGCTTTACGGTCCGGGGGACTGAAGCTTTCTTT. It codes for CASSFTVRGTEAFF. The whole variable domain, filled in from reference TRBV11-2 and TRBJ1-1, reads EAGVAQSPRYKIIEKRQSVAFWCNPISGHATLYWYQQILGQGPKLLIQFQNNGVVDDSQLPKDRFSAERLKGVDSTLKIQPAKLEDSAVYLCASSFTVRGTEAFFGQGTRLTVV.

This clonotype has more than one count but fewer than ten. The gene calls are TRBV12-3 or TRBV12-4 and TRBJ1-4; D gene unclear. The CDR3 is 15 amino acids. V lost 1 base and J lost 8, with 14 bases in between. Here the CDR3 DNA reads TGTGCCAGCAGTTTAGAGGGCAGGCCCTCCGAAAAACTGTTTTTT. It specifies CASSLEGRPSEKLFF.

This clonotype turned up a few times. V usage is TRBV28 and J usage is TRBJ2-1; no clear D gene. Germline V lookup: CDR1 MDHEN, CDR2 SYDVKM. V lost 2 bases and J 2 bases, leaving 19 bases between the germline ends. CDR3 length: 18 amino acids. This chain's CDR3 is CASSLMDLVRRTYNEQFF. The CDR3 nucleotides are TGTGCCAGCAGTTTAATGGATTTAGTTAGGCGAACCTACAATGAGCAGTTCTTC.

In its sample, this clonotype was seen many times. This chain joins TRBV6-5 and TRBJ1-2, with a possible D match to TRBD1 (5 bases). Trimming took 6 bases from V and 5 from J, leaving 10 bases between them. CDR3 length: 12 residues. From germline, CDR1 is MNHEY and CDR2 SVGAGI. CDR3 in DNA: TGTGCCAGCAGCCGGGGGGGTTATGGCTACACCTTC. This encodes CASSRGGYGYTF.

On this clonotype: Without the conserved terminal phenylalanine or tryptophan, this CDR3 likely stems from a read error. The rearrangement joins TRBV30 to TRBJ2-3, with D perhaps TRBD2 (6 bases). Germline assignment: CDR1 GTSNPN and CDR2 SVGIG (reference sequence). The CDR3 sequence is 14 residues long. The CDR3 region has the DNA TGTGCCTGGAGTCGGCACGGGGAGGCAGATACACAGTATTTA. Protein sequence: CAWSRHGEADTQYL.

As regards this clonotype: The junction differs from germline at one of its ends, possibly a read error. The chain is built from TRBV5-6 and TRBJ1-1; D is unclear. CDR1 is SGHDT and CDR2 is YYEEEE in the germline V gene. The CDR3 has 14 residues. The CDR3 DNA follows: TGTGCCGGCAGCTTTGACGGATCGAACACTGAAGCTTTCTTT. It encodes CAGSFDGSNTEAFF.

This clonotype was observed a few times. The chain joins TRBV12-3 or TRBV12-4 to TRBJ1-1, with a weak D call TRBD1 (5 bases). This CDR3 has 18 amino acids. V lost 6 bases, J lost 0 bases, and 23 bases lay in between. CDR3 in amino acids: CASSRQRTRAGMNTEAFF. In DNA, the CDR3 is TGTGCCAGCAGCCGACAGCGCACCAGAGCAGGGATGAACACTGAAGCTTTCTTT.

With respect to this clonotype: A junction end diverges from the germline sequence, so it may reflect a read error. The CDR3 DNA follows: TGTGCCAGCAGCTTCGGGACAGGAGTCACTGAAGCTTCCTTT. It is translated as CASSFGTGVTEASF. The genes are TRBV13 and TRBJ1-1, with 8 bases matching TRBD1. The CDR3 is 14 amino acids. Germline-derived CDR1 and CDR2 are PRHDT and FYEKMQ (reference sequence).

In its sample, this clonotype was seen many times. The rearrangement uses TRBV5-6 and TRBJ2-2; no definite D call. The germline gives CDR1 SGHDT, CDR2 YYEEEE. The V end was cut by 4 bases, the J end by 5 bases, with 15 bases between. There are 15 residues in the CDR3. This CDR3 reads CASSPLRPRTGELFF. DNA of the CDR3: TGTGCCAGCAGCCCGCTGCGCCCGAGAACCGGGGAGCTGTTTTTT.

This clonotype was counted many times. This chain uses TRBV6-1 with TRBJ2-4; TRBD1 agrees at 8 bases. The CDR3 has 14 amino acids. With 5 bases clipped from V and 9 bases from J, the junction kept 9 bases outside the gene matches. Germline CDR1 MNHNS, CDR2 SASEGT. The CDR3 nucleotides are TGTGCCAGCAGTCTGACAGGGGCCACGGGCATTCAGTACTTC. Translating gives CASSLTGATGIQYF.

CDR3 in amino acids: CASSRRGIGAGELFF. CDR3 sequence (DNA): TGTGCCAGCAGCCGTAGGGGAATTGGCGCCGGGGAGCTGTTTTTT. The gene calls are TRBV25-1 and TRBJ2-2; D might be TRBD1 (5 bases). The CDR3 loop spans 15 amino acids. Germline CDR1 reads MGHDK; CDR2 reads SYGVNS. V lost 6 bases and J 6 bases, leaving 17 bases between the germline ends.

This clonotype appeared many times. V usage is TRBV11-3 and J usage is TRBJ2-3; TRBD2 aligns across 9 bases. Trimming took 1 base from V and 5 from J; bases not matched to a gene: 7. This CDR3 region has 16 residues. Germline CDR1 SGHNT, CDR2 YENEEA. DNA of the CDR3: TGTGCCAGCAGCTTAGGACTAGCGGATTTGGGAGATACGCAGTATTTT. Translating it yields CASSLGLADLGDTQYF.

As to this clonotype: It may be a read error: a sequence one base away is much more abundant. The rearrangement links TRBV6-1 to TRBJ1-1, with D possibly TRBD1 on 5 matching bases. This CDR3 is built from 13 residues. Germline values: CDR1 MNHNS, CDR2 SASEGT. CDR3 nucleotides: TGTTCCAGCAGTTACTACGGGACCACTGAAGCTTTCTTT. Encoded protein: CSSSYYGTTEAFF.

V usage is TRBV19 and J usage is TRBJ1-5, with D possibly matching TRBD1 (5 bases). CDR3 length: 17 amino acids. Trimming took 4 bases from V and 4 from J, leaving 20 bases between them. In germline, CDR1 is LNHDA, CDR2 SQIVND (reference sequence). The CDR3: CASSTSGIGGRNQPQHF. DNA for the CDR3: TGTGCCAGTAGTACGTCAGGGATCGGCGGACGGAATCAGCCCCAGCATTTT.